Included here is one T cell receptor beta chain sequence, with context. A clone one base away is much larger, so this may be a read error. A primer in the constant region served to generate TCR beta cDNA from approximately 500 ng of total RNA. TCR beta libraries came from three nested multiplex PCR rounds using slightly modified ARM-PCR. Use of TRBV1-TRBV30 forward primers with a C-beta reverse primer characterized the first two PCR rounds, which lasted around 10 cycles each. One entry per CDR3 protein results from TCRdb running MiXCR on the multiplex PCR reads. The sample records about 64,000 distinct CDR3 sequences, about two thirds being singletons. The data stem from a study of tumor-infiltrating lymphocytes in primary liver carcinoma. Overall study context: All lesions had stage T1-T3 N0M0 and about 4.2 to 10 cm widths.

The V gene lost 10 bases and the J gene lost 5 bases, with 17 bases spanning the gap. Germline-derived CDR1 and CDR2 are MNHEY and SVGAGI. The CDR3 loop spans 14 amino acids. DNA and RNA were both co-extracted from approximately 20-30 mg of bulk tissue that had not been sorted. No patient had received treatment, and all had chronic HBV infection. Every tumor specimen contained over 75% viable tumor cells. The sequenced sample was liver tumor tissue from sampling region 4. Regarding subset: tumor region T4, right-lateral pole. V usage is TRBV6-5 and J usage is TRBJ2-2, with D unclear. The clonotype was recovered from a man aged 35-49 years with primary liver carcinoma and hepatitis B virus infection. CDR3 sequence (DNA): TGTGCCACTTACTCCGGACCAGTTACCGGGGAGCTGTTTTTT. Encoded protein: CATYSGPVTGELFF.